Following are 28 T cell receptor beta chains from one sample sequenced in a study of radiation and T cells in renal cell carcinoma. The time point is: blood 2 weeks post-SBRT. As to treatment: 15 Gy SBRT to primary tumor, nephrectomy 4 weeks later. The table came from immunoSEQ multiplex PCR; TCRdb's copy has only in-frame clones and leaves some out. Here the sample spans roughly 80,000 clones, approximately 86% being singletons. The starting material was blood, obtained from a patient whose treatment included radiotherapy and nephrectomy. The receptor source for this set is a woman between 45 and 60 years old with renal cell carcinoma.

CDR3 nucleotide sequence: TGTGCCACCAGCCGCACCCGCTCGACCGGGGAGCTGTTTTTT. This codes for CATSRTRSTGELFF. The rearrangement joins TRBV15 to TRBJ2-2; no clear D gene. Germline CDR1 reads LNHNV; CDR2 reads YYDKDF (reference sequence). V was shortened by 5 bases and J by 5 bases, with 12 bases between the two germline ends. The CDR3 is made up of 14 amino acids.

The chain is built from TRBV7-2 and TRBJ2-3; 12 positions agree with TRBD2. Germline V gene data show CDR1 as SGHTA and CDR2 as FQGNSA. The CDR3 consists of 17 residues. V lost 0 bases and J lost 1; bases outside the gene matches: 2. The CDR3 nucleotides are TGTGCCAGCAGCTTAGCGACTAGCGGGAGTGGCACAGATACGCAGTATTTT. Residues: CASSLATSGSGTDTQYF.

The V gene is TRBV11-2, the J gene TRBJ1-4; D remains ambiguous. This CDR3 spans 15 amino acids. Germline V gene sequence: CDR1 SGHAT, CDR2 FQNNGV. Trimming took 5 bases from V and 5 from J, leaving 15 bases between them. The CDR3 DNA reads TGTGCCAGCAGCCCCAACCAGGCGTTAAATGAAAAACTGTTTTTT. Its protein is CASSPNQALNEKLFF.

This clone has only one observation. The chain employs TRBV10-3 and TRBJ1-2; TRBD1 might be the D (5 bases). V gave up 0 bases and J gave up 2 bases, with 10 bases separating them. Germline values: CDR1 ENHRY, CDR2 SYGVKD. This CDR3 has 15 residues. This CDR3 reads CAISESSGTNYGYTF. CDR3 bases: TGTGCCATCAGTGAGTCCTCCGGGACCAACTATGGCTACACCTTC.

V usage is TRBV5-1 and J usage is TRBJ1-2, with 10 bases that match TRBD1. The CDR3 loop spans 16 amino acids. Unmatched junction bases numbered 12, after V lost 3 bases and J lost 7 bases. Looked up from germline, CDR1 is SGHRS and CDR2 is YFSETQ. The CDR3 protein is CASSWRRQGAVSGYTF. Written as DNA, the CDR3 is TGCGCCAGCAGCTGGCGACGACAGGGGGCTGTAAGTGGCTACACCTTC.

This chain uses TRBV7-2 with TRBJ2-1; D is unresolved. Per germline, CDR1 SGHTA and CDR2 FQGNSA. Trimming took 4 bases from V and 4 from J, leaving 11 bases between them. This CDR3 has 14 amino acids. CDR3 DNA sequence: TGTGCCAGCAGCTCGCCGGACCAGTACAATGAGCAGTTCTTC. Translated, it gives CASSSPDQYNEQFF. Drawing the rest from reference TRBV7-2 and TRBJ2-1, the complete variable domain is GAGVSQSPSNKVTEKGKDVELRCDPISGHTALYWYRQSLGQGLEFLIYFQGNSAPDKSGLPSDRFSAERTGGSVSTLTIQRTQQEDSAVYLCASSSPDQYNEQFFGPGTRLTVL.

The chain carries TRBV18 and TRBJ2-2; TRBD2 matches at 8 bases. The junction had 8 bases not matched to a gene; V was cut back by 3 bases and J by 5 bases. This CDR3 region has 16 residues. Germline V gene lookup returns CDR1 KGHSH and CDR2 LQKENI. The CDR3 here is CASSPLLSGSTGELFF. CDR3 coding DNA: TGTGCCAGCTCACCCCTGCTGAGCGGGAGTACCGGGGAGCTGTTTTTT.

Written as DNA, the CDR3 is TGTGCCAGCAGCTTAGGGGACAGGGGCTATGGCTACACCTTC. It codes for CASSLGDRGYGYTF. The chain is built from TRBV7-2 and TRBJ1-2; TRBD1 matches at 10 bases. The CDR3 runs 14 residues. CDR1 SGHTA and CDR2 FQGNSA come from the germline V gene. V dropped 1 base and J dropped 4; count of bases not matched to a gene: 0.

This rearrangement joins TRBV5-1 to TRBJ1-4; D not resolved. CDR1 SGHRS and CDR2 YFSETQ come from the germline V gene. There are 14 residues in the CDR3. With 0 bases removed from V and 4 bases from J, the gap between germline ends came to 7 bases. The CDR3 bases are TGCGCCAGCAGCTTGGGGCAGGATAATGAAAAACTGTTTTTT. This gives the protein CASSLGQDNEKLFF.

This chain uses TRBV12-5 with TRBJ2-7; possibly TRBD2 for D (6 bases). The germline CDR1 and CDR2 sequences are LGHNT and FRNRAP. V dropped 1 base and J dropped 3 bases, with 25 bases sitting between them. CDR3 size: 19 residues. CDR3 sequence: CASGLEMRGFRLAGYEQYF. The DNA of the CDR3 is TGTGCTAGTGGTTTGGAAATGCGGGGCTTTAGGCTAGCTGGCTACGAGCAGTACTTC.

The gene calls are TRBV29-1 and TRBJ2-4, with a tentative D call TRBD2 (7 bases). Trimming cost V 6 bases and J 3 bases, with 12 bases left between them. CDR3 length: 13 residues. Per germline, CDR1 SQVTM and CDR2 ANQGSEA. CDR3 in amino acids: CSVTRGGKNIQYF. Written as DNA, the CDR3 is TGCAGCGTCACTAGGGGGGGCAAAAACATTCAGTACTTC. Complete variable domain (other parts from reference TRBV29-1 and TRBJ2-4): SAVISQKPSRDICQRGTSLTIQCQVDSQVTMMFWYRQQPGQSLTLIATANQGSEATYESGFVIDKFPISRPNLTFSTLTVSNMSPEDSSIYLCSVTRGGKNIQYFGAGTRLSVL.

This clone was seen only once. This rearrangement joins TRBV28 to TRBJ1-2; 7 nucleotides agree with TRBD1. The germline gives CDR1 MDHEN, CDR2 SYDVKM. The CDR3 length is 12 residues. Trimming cost V 7 bases and J 8 bases; bases outside gene matches: 7. CDR3 sequence reads: CASITGEGGYTF. CDR3 sequence (DNA): TGTGCCAGCATCACAGGGGAGGGAGGCTACACCTTC.

The V call is TRBV11-2, the J call TRBJ2-7; 9 bases line up with TRBD1. CDR3 size: 16 residues. V lost 5 bases and J lost 4; bases outside the gene matches: 12. Looked up from germline, CDR1 is SGHAT and CDR2 is FQNNGV. As DNA, the CDR3 is TGTGCCAGCAGCCCTAACCGGGACAGGGCTCCGTACGAGCAGTACTTC. Translation: CASSPNRDRAPYEQYF. Together with reference TRBV11-2 and TRBJ2-7, the CDR3 gives the full variable domain: EAGVAQSPRYKIIEKRQSVAFWCNPISGHATLYWYQQILGQGPKLLIQFQNNGVVDDSQLPKDRFSAERLKGVDSTLKIQPAKLEDSAVYLCASSPNRDRAPYEQYFGPGTRLTVT.

In its sample, this clone was seen a few times. The chain couples TRBV5-5 to TRBJ1-6; D unresolved. The CDR3 sequence is 13 residues long. The V gene lost 1 base and the J gene lost 8 bases, with 7 bases spanning the gap. Germline loops: CDR1 SGHKS, CDR2 YYEKEE (reference sequence). The CDR3 here is CASSLWSDSPLHF. The CDR3 DNA reads as TGTGCCAGCAGCTTGTGGAGTGATTCACCCCTCCACTTT.

This clone was recorded a few times. The chain has TRBV2 and TRBJ1-1; D is ambiguous. Germline CDR1 and CDR2: SNHLY and FYNNEI. Trimming took 3 bases from V and 7 from J, leaving 9 bases between them. The CDR3 is 12 residues long. CDR3 protein: CASSEGGLEAFF. CDR3 DNA: TGTGCCAGCAGTGAGGGAGGGCTTGAAGCTTTCTTT.

This chain joins TRBV12-5 and TRBJ1-2; D is unresolved. The CDR3 is 15 amino acids. Germline V gene lookup returns CDR1 LGHNT and CDR2 FRNRAP. The V end lost 0 bases, the J end lost 5 bases, and 13 bases lay between the germline ends. In nucleotides, the CDR3 is TGTGCTAGTGGTTTGGTACTTGTAGGTTTGTATGGCTACACCTTC. Translating it yields CASGLVLVGLYGYTF.

This clone was seen once. The gene calls are TRBV4-3 and TRBJ1-1, with 11 bases fitting TRBD1. V shed 3 bases and J 4 bases; nucleotides not matched to a gene: 7. The germline gives CDR1 LGHNA, CDR2 YSLEER. The length of the CDR3 is 16 residues. This chain's CDR3 is CASSHRMGQGGTEAFF. The CDR3 DNA follows: TGCGCCAGCAGCCACCGAATGGGACAGGGGGGCACTGAAGCTTTCTTT.

This chain links TRBV19 with TRBJ2-3; D is unresolved. The ends were cut back, 5 bases at V and 6 bases at J, with 9 bases in the middle. This CDR3 is built from 12 residues. Germline CDR1 LNHDA, CDR2 SQIVND (reference sequence). The DNA for the CDR3 is TGTGCCAGTAGTCCTGACCAGGATACGCAGTATTTT. It codes for CASSPDQDTQYF.

This sequence joins TRBV11-2 and TRBJ2-7, with a possible D match to TRBD2 (5 bases). With 5 bases removed from V and 4 bases from J, the gap between germline ends came to 18 bases. Germline V CDR1 and CDR2: SGHAT, FQNNGV. The CDR3 loop spans 15 amino acids. The DNA for the CDR3 is TGTGCCAGCAGCCCCCTTAGGACCAGCGGTTACGAGCAGTACTTC. Its protein product is CASSPLRTSGYEQYF.

The chain joins TRBV5-1 to TRBJ1-6, with D maybe TRBD1 (5 bases). With 0 bases removed from V and 7 bases from J, the gap between germline ends came to 11 bases. CDR3 size: 15 residues. In germline, CDR1 is SGHRS, CDR2 YFSETQ. As DNA, the CDR3 is TGCGCCAGCAGCTTGGTTGCAGGGTTGAATTCACCCCTCCACTTT. Residues: CASSLVAGLNSPLHF.

The V and J genes are TRBV7-2 and TRBJ2-2; 7 nucleotides line up with TRBD1. The length of the CDR3 is 18 residues. V lost 3 bases to trimming and J lost 3 bases; unmatched junction nucleotides: 13. Germline V lookup: CDR1 SGHTA, CDR2 FQGNSA. Written as DNA, the CDR3 is TGTGCCAGCAGCTTCGGACAGGTGCTGCACCTCGACACCGGGGAGCTGTTTTTT. The encoded protein is CASSFGQVLHLDTGELFF. Combining the CDR3 with reference TRBV7-2 and TRBJ2-2 gives the whole variable domain GAGVSQSPSNKVTEKGKDVELRCDPISGHTALYWYRQSLGQGLEFLIYFQGNSAPDKSGLPSDRFSAERTGGSVSTLTIQRTQQEDSAVYLCASSFGQVLHLDTGELFFGEGSRLTVL.

As concerns this clone: One end of the junction varies from germline; a read error may be responsible. The V gene is TRBV7-7, the J gene TRBJ2-1; TRBD2 matches at 8 bases. Germline values: CDR1 SSHAT, CDR2 FNYEAQ (reference sequence). CDR3 length: 14 residues. The CDR3 protein is CASSQQREYNEQFF. CDR3 DNA sequence: TGTGCTAGCAGCCAACAGCGGGAGTACAATGAGCAGTTCTTC.

The CDR3 region has the DNA TGTGCCAGCAGTTGGGGAGGGGGCAACACTGAAGCTTTCTTT. Translation gives CASSWGGGNTEAFF. The chain recombines TRBV28 with TRBJ1-1, with 7 bases identical to TRBD1. CDR3 length equals 14 residues. Germline lookup yields CDR1 MDHEN and CDR2 SYDVKM. The J segment lost 2 bases and the V segment lost 4 bases, leaving 4 bases of the junction unmatched.

On this clone: Its ends do not fully match the called genes, so a read error is possible. V and J are TRBV5-4 and TRBJ1-2, with no clear D. Germline V CDR1 and CDR2: SGHNT, YYREEE (reference sequence). There are 10 residues in the CDR3. The CDR3 coding sequence is TGTGCCAGCAGCGGGGATGATATGGCTTTC. Protein sequence: CASSGDDMAF.

This clone came up once. The rearrangement uses TRBV19 and TRBJ1-1; D ambiguous. Trimming removed 5 bases from V and 7 bases from J, with 23 bases in between. The CDR3 extends over 16 amino acids. Germline assignment: CDR1 LNHDA and CDR2 SQIVND (reference sequence). The CDR3 DNA is TGTGCCAGTAGTTTAACTCCGGTCCTAGGACGTGGTGAAGCTTTCTTT. Its translation: CASSLTPVLGRGEAFF.

V is TRBV15 and J is TRBJ2-5; D unresolved. CDR1 LNHNV and CDR2 YYDKDF come from the germline V gene (reference sequence). V was clipped by 5 bases and J by 1 base, with 8 bases between them. The CDR3 length is 13 residues. The CDR3 loop is CATSPRGQETQYF. The CDR3 DNA reads TGTGCCACCAGCCCCCGCGGCCAAGAGACCCAGTACTTC.

As DNA, the CDR3 is TGTGCCAGCAAAGACAGGGTCGGTAACTATGGCTACACCTTC. The encoded protein is CASKDRVGNYGYTF. The chain employs TRBV6-6 and TRBJ1-2, with TRBD1 identical over 7 bases. Germline-derived CDR1 and CDR2 are MNHNY and SVGAGI (reference sequence). V was pared by 7 bases and J by 1 base, with 6 bases of the junction left unmatched. There are 14 residues in the CDR3.

V is TRBV6-5 and J is TRBJ1-2; D gene unclear. V was clipped by 0 bases and J by 7 bases, with 9 bases between them. Germline V lookup: CDR1 MNHEY, CDR2 SVGAGI. The CDR3 totals 13 residues. The CDR3 protein is CASSYSIGVGYTF. DNA for the CDR3: TGTGCCAGCAGTTACTCGATTGGGGTTGGCTACACCTTC.